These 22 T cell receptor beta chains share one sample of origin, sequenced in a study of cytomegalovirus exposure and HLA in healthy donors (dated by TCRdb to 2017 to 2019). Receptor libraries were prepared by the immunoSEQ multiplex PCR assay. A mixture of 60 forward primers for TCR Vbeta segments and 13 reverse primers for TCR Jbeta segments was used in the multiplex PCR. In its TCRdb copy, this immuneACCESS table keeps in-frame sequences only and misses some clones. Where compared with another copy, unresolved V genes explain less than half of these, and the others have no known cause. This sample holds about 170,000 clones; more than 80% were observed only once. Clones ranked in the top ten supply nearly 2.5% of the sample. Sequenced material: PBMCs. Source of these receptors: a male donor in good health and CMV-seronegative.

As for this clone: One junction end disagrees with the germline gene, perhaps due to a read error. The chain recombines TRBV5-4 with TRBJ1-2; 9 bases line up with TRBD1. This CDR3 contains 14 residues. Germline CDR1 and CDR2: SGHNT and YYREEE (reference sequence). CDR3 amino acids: CASSLGDRDYGYPF. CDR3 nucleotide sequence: TGTGCCAGCAGCTTGGGGGACAGGGACTATGGCTACCCCTTC.

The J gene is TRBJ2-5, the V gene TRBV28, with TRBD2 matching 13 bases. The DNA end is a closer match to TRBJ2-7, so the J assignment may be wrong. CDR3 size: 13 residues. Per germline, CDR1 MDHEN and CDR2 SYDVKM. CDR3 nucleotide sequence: TGTGCCAGCGGGACTAGCGGGATTGGCGAGCAGTACTTC. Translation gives CASGTSGIGEQYF.

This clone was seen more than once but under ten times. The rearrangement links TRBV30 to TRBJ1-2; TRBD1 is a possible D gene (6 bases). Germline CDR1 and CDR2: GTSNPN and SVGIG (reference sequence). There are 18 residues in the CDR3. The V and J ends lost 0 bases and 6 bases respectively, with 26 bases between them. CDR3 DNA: TGTGCCTGGAGTGTAGGATTGAACAGGGCTATCGTGTACGATGGCTACACCTTC. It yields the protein CAWSVGLNRAIVYDGYTF.

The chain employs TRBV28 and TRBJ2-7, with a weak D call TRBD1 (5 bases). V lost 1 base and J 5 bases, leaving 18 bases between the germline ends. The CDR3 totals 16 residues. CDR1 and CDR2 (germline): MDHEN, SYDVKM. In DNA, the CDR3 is TGTGCCAGCAGTTTATTAGATTTTAAGGGGTTTAACGAGCAGTACTTC. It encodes CASSLLDFKGFNEQYF.

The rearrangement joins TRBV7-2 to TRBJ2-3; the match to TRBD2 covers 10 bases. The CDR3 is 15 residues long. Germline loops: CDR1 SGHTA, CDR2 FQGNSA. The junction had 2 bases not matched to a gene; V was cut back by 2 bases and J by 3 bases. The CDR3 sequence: CASSLKLAGTDTQYF. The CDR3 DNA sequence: TGTGCCAGCAGCTTAAAACTAGCGGGAACAGATACGCAGTATTTT.

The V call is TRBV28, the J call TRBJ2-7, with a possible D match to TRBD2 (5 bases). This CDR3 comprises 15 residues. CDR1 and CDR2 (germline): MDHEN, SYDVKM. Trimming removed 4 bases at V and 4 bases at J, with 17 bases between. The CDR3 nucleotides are TGTGCCAGCAGTTCACTAAGACGGGGAGCGTACGAGCAGTACTTC. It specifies CASSSLRRGAYEQYF. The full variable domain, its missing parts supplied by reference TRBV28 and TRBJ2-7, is DVKVTQSSRYLVKRTGEKVFLECVQDMDHENMFWYRQDPGLGLRLIYFSYDVKMKEKGDIPEGYSVSREKKERFSLILESASTNQTSMYLCASSSLRRGAYEQYFGPGTRLTVT.

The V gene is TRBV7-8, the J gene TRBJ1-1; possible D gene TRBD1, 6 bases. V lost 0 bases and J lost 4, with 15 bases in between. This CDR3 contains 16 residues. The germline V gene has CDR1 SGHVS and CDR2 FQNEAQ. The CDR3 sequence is CASSLALWGGGTEAFF. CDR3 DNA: TGTGCCAGCAGCTTAGCACTCTGGGGAGGGGGCACTGAAGCTTTCTTT.

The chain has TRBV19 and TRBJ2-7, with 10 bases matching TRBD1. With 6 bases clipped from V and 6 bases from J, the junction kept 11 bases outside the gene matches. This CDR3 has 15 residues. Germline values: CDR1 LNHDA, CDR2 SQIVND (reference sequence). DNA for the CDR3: TGTGCCAGTAGCCCCGGGACAGGGGTTTTCTCCGAGCAGTACTTC. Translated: CASSPGTGVFSEQYF.

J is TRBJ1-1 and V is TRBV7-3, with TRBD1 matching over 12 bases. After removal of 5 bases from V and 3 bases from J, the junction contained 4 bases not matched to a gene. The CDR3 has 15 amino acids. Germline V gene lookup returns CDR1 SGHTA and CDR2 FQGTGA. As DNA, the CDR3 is TGTGCCAGCAGCCGGGACAGGGGGCCCTACACTGAAGCTTTCTTT. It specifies CASSRDRGPYTEAFF. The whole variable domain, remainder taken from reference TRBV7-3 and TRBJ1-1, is GAGVSQTPSNKVTEKGKYVELRCDPISGHTALYWYRQSLGQGPEFLIYFQGTGAADDSGLPNDRFFAVRPEGSVSTLKIQRTERGDSAVYLCASSRDRGPYTEAFFGQGTRLTVV.

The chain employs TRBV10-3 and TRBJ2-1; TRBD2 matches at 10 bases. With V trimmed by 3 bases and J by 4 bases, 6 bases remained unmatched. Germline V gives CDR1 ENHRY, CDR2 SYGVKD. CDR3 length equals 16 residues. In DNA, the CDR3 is TGTGCCATCAGTGAAGGTAGTAGCGGGGGGTACAATGAGCAGTTCTTC. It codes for CAISEGSSGGYNEQFF.

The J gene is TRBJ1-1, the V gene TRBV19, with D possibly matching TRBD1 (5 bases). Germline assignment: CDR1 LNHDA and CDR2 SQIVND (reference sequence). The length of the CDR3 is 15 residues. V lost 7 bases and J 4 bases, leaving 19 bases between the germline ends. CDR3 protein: CASKGSRQGSTEAFF. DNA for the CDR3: TGTGCCAGTAAAGGGTCGAGGCAGGGAAGCACTGAAGCTTTCTTT. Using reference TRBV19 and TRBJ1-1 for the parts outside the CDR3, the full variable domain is DGGITQSPKYLFRKEGQNVTLSCEQNLNHDAMYWYRQDPGQGLRLIYYSQIVNDFQKGDIAEGYSVSREKKESFPLTVTSAQKNPTAFYLCASKGSRQGSTEAFFGQGTRLTVV.

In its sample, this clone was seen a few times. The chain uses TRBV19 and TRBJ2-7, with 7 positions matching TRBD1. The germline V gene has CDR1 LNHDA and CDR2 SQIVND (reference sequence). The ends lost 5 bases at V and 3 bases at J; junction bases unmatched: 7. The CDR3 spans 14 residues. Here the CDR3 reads CASSGRQGSYEQYF. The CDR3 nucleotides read TGTGCCAGTAGTGGACGACAGGGAAGCTACGAGCAGTACTTC.

CDR3 sequence reads: CASSVATQGSGTGELFF. CDR3 in DNA: TGTGCCAGCAGCGTAGCTACCCAGGGTTCTGGTACCGGGGAGCTGTTTTTT. This sequence joins TRBV9 and TRBJ2-2; TRBD1 might be the D (5 bases). This CDR3 has 17 residues. V was pared by 0 bases and J by 5 bases, with 17 bases between. Germline V gives CDR1 SGDLS, CDR2 YYNGEE.

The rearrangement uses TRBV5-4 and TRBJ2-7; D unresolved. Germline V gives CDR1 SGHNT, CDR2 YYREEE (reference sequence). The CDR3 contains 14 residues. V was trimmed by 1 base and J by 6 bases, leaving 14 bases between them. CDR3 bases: TGTGCCAGCAGCTTGAGTTTAGAGCTCGGCGAGCAGTACTTC. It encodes CASSLSLELGEQYF.

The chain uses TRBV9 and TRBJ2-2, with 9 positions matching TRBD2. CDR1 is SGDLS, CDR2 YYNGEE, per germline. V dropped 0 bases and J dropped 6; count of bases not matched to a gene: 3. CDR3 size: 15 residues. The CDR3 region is CASSVVAGAPGELFF. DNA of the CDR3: TGTGCCAGCAGCGTAGTAGCGGGGGCCCCCGGGGAGCTGTTTTTT. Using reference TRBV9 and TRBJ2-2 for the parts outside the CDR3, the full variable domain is DSGVTQTPKHLITATGQRVTLRCSPRSGDLSVYWYQQSLDQGLQFLIQYYNGEERAKGNILERFSAQQFPDLHSELNLSSLELGDSALYFCASSVVAGAPGELFFGEGSRLTVL.

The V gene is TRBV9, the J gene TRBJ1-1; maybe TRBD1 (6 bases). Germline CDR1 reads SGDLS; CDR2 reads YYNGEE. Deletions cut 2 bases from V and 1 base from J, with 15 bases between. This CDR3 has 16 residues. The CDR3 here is CASSVASPGQNTEAFF. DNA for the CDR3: TGTGCCAGCAGCGTCGCTTCACCGGGACAGAACACTGAAGCTTTCTTT.

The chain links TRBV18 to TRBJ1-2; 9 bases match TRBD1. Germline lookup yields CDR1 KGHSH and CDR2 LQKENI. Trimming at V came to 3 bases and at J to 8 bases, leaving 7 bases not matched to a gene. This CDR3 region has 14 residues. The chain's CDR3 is CASSPRGQGGGYTF. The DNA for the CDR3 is TGTGCCAGCTCACCGCGGGGACAGGGTGGCGGCTACACCTTC. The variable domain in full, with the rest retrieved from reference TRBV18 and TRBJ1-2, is NAGVMQNPRHLVRRRGQEARLRCSPMKGHSHVYWYRQLPEEGLKFMVYLQKENIIDESGMPKERFSAEFPKEGPSILRIQQVVRGDSAAYFCASSPRGQGGGYTFGSGTRLTVV.

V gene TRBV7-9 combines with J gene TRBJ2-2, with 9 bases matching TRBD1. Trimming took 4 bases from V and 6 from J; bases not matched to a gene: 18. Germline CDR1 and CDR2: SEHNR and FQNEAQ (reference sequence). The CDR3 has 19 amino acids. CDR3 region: CASSSRGGPGQGLPGELFF. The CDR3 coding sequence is TGTGCCAGCAGCTCCCGCGGGGGCCCGGGACAGGGCCTCCCCGGGGAGCTGTTTTTT.

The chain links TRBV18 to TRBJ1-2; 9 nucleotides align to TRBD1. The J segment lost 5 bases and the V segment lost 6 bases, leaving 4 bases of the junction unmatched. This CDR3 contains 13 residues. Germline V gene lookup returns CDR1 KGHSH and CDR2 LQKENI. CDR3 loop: CASSPDRGYGYTF. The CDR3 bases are TGTGCCAGCTCGCCCGACAGGGGGTATGGCTACACCTTC.

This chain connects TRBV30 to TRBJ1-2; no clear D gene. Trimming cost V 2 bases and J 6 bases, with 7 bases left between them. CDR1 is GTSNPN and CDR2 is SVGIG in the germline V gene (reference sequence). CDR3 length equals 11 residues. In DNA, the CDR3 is TGTGCCTGGAGTCCCGGGAATGGCTACACCTTC. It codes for CAWSPGNGYTF. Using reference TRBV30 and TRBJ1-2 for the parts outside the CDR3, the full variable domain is SQTIHQWPATLVQPVGSPLSLECTVEGTSNPNLYWYRQAAGRGLQLLFYSVGIGQISSEVPQNLSASRPQDRQFILSSKKLLLSDSGFYLCAWSPGNGYTFGSGTRLTVV.

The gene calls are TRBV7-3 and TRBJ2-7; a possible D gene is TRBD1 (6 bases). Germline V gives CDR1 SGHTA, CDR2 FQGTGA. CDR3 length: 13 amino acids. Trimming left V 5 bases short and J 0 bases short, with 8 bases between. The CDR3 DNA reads TGTGCCAGCAGCACAGGGCGCTCCTACGAGCAGTACTTC. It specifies CASSTGRSYEQYF.

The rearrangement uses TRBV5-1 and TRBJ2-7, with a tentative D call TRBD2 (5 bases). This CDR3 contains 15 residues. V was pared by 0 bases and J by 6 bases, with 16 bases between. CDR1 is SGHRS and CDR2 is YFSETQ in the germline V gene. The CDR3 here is CASSLGSGMSFEQYF. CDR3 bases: TGCGCCAGCAGCTTGGGATCGGGAATGTCGTTCGAGCAGTACTTC. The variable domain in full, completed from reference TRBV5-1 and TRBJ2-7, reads KAGVTQTPRYLIKTRGQQVTLSCSPISGHRSVSWYQQTPGQGLQFLFEYFSETQRNKGNFPGRFSGRQFSNSRSEMNVSTLELGDSALYLCASSLGSGMSFEQYFGPGTRLTVT.